Each of the 25 T cell receptor beta chains below was sequenced from the same sample in a study of blood T cell repertoires in COVID-19. Method: immunoSEQ multiplex PCR; TCRdb's copy keeps in-frame clones and lacks some. The sample contains more than 110,000 clones, 80% to 85% of which appear only once. Sample: peripheral blood. Receptor source: a woman aged 60-70 years with acute or convalescent COVID-19.

V is TRBV28 and J is TRBJ2-1; TRBD1 matches at 8 bases. From germline, CDR1 is MDHEN and CDR2 SYDVKM. V was pared by 6 bases and J by 4 bases, with 5 bases of the junction left unmatched. This CDR3 is built from 14 residues. CDR3 sequence: CASRQGGSYNEQFF. DNA of the CDR3: TGTGCCAGCAGACAGGGGGGATCGTACAATGAGCAGTTCTTC.

This clone was seen only once. The CDR3 here is CAWRKTGGWETQYF. CDR3 sequence (DNA): TGTGCCTGGAGGAAGACAGGGGGCTGGGAGACCCAGTACTTC. This chain connects TRBV30 to TRBJ2-5; 10 bases map to TRBD1. Trimming took 3 bases from V and 5 from J; bases not matched to a gene: 6. This CDR3 is built from 14 residues. CDR1 and CDR2 from the germline V gene are GTSNPN and SVGIG (reference sequence). The whole variable domain, remainder taken from reference TRBV30 and TRBJ2-5, is SQTIHQWPATLVQPVGSPLSLECTVEGTSNPNLYWYRQAAGRGLQLLFYSVGIGQISSEVPQNLSASRPQDRQFILSSKKLLLSDSGFYLCAWRKTGGWETQYFGPGTRLLVL.

This clone showed up just a few times. The chain uses TRBV12-5 and TRBJ1-1; TRBD1 matches 7 bases. V shed 4 bases, J shed 5 bases, and the junction held 10 bases outside the gene matches. Germline CDR1 LGHNT, CDR2 FRNRAP. CDR3 length: 15 amino acids. The CDR3 loop is CASGSRSTGLTEAFF. As DNA, the CDR3 is TGTGCTAGTGGTTCCAGGTCGACAGGGCTTACTGAAGCTTTCTTT. The complete variable domain, with remaining parts taken from reference TRBV12-5 and TRBJ1-1, reads DARVTQTPRHKVTEMGQEVTMRCQPILGHNTVFWYRQTMMQGLELLAYFRNRAPLDDSGMPKDRFSAEMPDATLATLKIQPSEPRDSAVYFCASGSRSTGLTEAFFGQGTRLTVV.

Written as DNA, the CDR3 is TGTGCCAGCAGCTCTAATCAAGAGACCCAGTACTTC. This codes for CASSSNQETQYF. The V call is TRBV7-2, the J call TRBJ2-5; D is unclear. The CDR3 consists of 12 residues. Germline V gene lookup returns CDR1 SGHTA and CDR2 FQGNSA. Deletions cut 4 bases from V and 2 bases from J, with 5 bases between.

The CDR3 bases are TGTGCCAGCAGCTTCGGGGGTAGCGGGAGGGCGAGCACAGATACGCAGTATTTT. As protein: CASSFGGSGRASTDTQYF. The chain combines TRBV5-4 with TRBJ2-3, with 11 bases that match TRBD2. The CDR3 spans 18 residues. With 2 bases clipped from V and 0 bases from J, the junction kept 8 bases outside the gene matches. Germline CDR1 and CDR2: SGHNT and YYREEE (reference sequence).

The chain recombines TRBV2 with TRBJ1-1, with D tentatively TRBD1 (5 bases). Germline V CDR1 and CDR2: SNHLY, FYNNEI. This CDR3 has 13 amino acids. The germline V and J ends were trimmed by 6 bases and 5 bases, with 13 bases remaining between them. The CDR3 sequence is CASSSGLPTEAFF. The CDR3 DNA follows: TGTGCCAGCAGCTCAGGGCTCCCAACTGAAGCTTTCTTT. The full variable domain, its missing parts supplied by reference TRBV2 and TRBJ1-1, is EPEVTQTPSHQVTQMGQEVILRCVPISNHLYFYWYRQILGQKVEFLVSFYNNEISEKSEIFDDQFSVERPDGSNFTLKIRSTKLEDSAMYFCASSSGLPTEAFFGQGTRLTVV.

This clone was picked up a small number of times. The DNA for the CDR3 is TGTGCCAGCAGTCCCCCTGACAATGAGCAGTTCTTC. This gives the protein CASSPPDNEQFF. The chain recombines TRBV12-3 or TRBV12-4 with TRBJ2-1; D gene ambiguous. The V end lost 5 bases, the J end lost 5 bases, and 7 bases lay between the germline ends. This CDR3 has 12 amino acids.

The rearrangement joins TRBV4-1 to TRBJ1-2, with unresolved D. The CDR3 length is 13 residues. Deletions cut 0 bases from V and 5 bases from J, with 7 bases between. The germline V gene encodes CDR1 MGHRA and CDR2 YSYEKL. In DNA form, the CDR3 reads TGCGCCAGCAGCCAAGATCCGGGGTATGGCTACACCTTC. This encodes CASSQDPGYGYTF.

On this clone: Other DNA sequences from this sample encode an identical CDR3 as well. The CDR3 DNA reads as TGCAGCGTTGCCAGCGGGGGGGGAAACACTGAAGCTTTCTTT. Its translation: CSVASGGGNTEAFF. This chain connects TRBV29-1 to TRBJ1-1, with D possibly TRBD1 on 5 matching bases. V lost 4 bases and J lost 2, with 14 bases in between. CDR3 length: 14 amino acids. The germline gives CDR1 SQVTM, CDR2 ANQGSEA.

The chain joins TRBV7-8 to TRBJ2-1; 8 bases line up with TRBD2. Germline V lookup: CDR1 SGHVS, CDR2 FQNEAQ. CDR3 length equals 13 residues. J was trimmed by 9 bases and V by 4 bases; bases with no gene match: 5. For the CDR3, the DNA is TGTGCCAGCAGCTCGGGGACTAGTGGTGAGCAGTTCTTC. Protein: CASSSGTSGEQFF.

This sequence joins TRBV28 and TRBJ1-4; 8 bases are a match to TRBD1. V gave up 7 bases and J gave up 4 bases; unmatched junction bases: 11. This CDR3 contains 16 residues. The germline V gene encodes CDR1 MDHEN and CDR2 SYDVKM. CDR3 amino acids: CASTLEWTGSNEKLFF. CDR3 DNA sequence: TGTGCCAGCACACTCGAATGGACAGGGAGTAATGAAAAACTGTTTTTT.

The V and J genes are TRBV24-1 and TRBJ1-1, with D possibly TRBD1 on 5 matching bases. Germline V lookup: CDR1 KGHDR, CDR2 SFDVKD. The CDR3 is 14 residues long. Trimming took off 9 bases at V and 3 bases at J, with 16 bases between the two ends. Written as DNA, the CDR3 is TGTGCCACCCGTCCGGGCGGGGGGTACACTGAAGCTTTCTTT. Encoded protein: CATRPGGGYTEAFF.

The chain employs TRBV6-6 and TRBJ2-3; TRBD2 matches 8 bases. The CDR3 has 15 residues. With 2 bases clipped from V and 3 bases from J, the junction kept 4 bases outside the gene matches. Germline loops: CDR1 MNHNY, CDR2 SVGAGI (reference sequence). The CDR3 loop reads CASSYPPSGTDTQYF. CDR3 nucleotide sequence: TGTGCCAGCAGTTACCCCCCTAGCGGGACAGATACGCAGTATTTT.

The chain uses TRBV11-3 and TRBJ2-1, with 12 bases aligning to TRBD1. Trimming cost V 5 bases and J 6 bases; bases outside gene matches: 5. The CDR3 spans 15 residues. Germline V lookup: CDR1 SGHNT, CDR2 YENEEA. CDR3 bases: TGTGCCAGCAGCCAGGGACAGGGGGCGCCCAATGAGCAGTTCTTC. Protein: CASSQGQGAPNEQFF.

The chain joins TRBV5-4 to TRBJ2-7, with 8 bases identical to TRBD1. With 5 bases clipped from V and 3 bases from J, the junction kept 13 bases outside the gene matches. CDR3 length: 16 amino acids. Germline CDR1 reads SGHNT; CDR2 reads YYREEE (reference sequence). The CDR3 protein is CASSPSTGTGVYEQYF. CDR3 DNA: TGTGCCAGCAGTCCATCGACGGGGACAGGAGTCTACGAGCAGTACTTC.

The chain has TRBV10-2 and TRBJ2-5, with D possibly being TRBD1 (6 bases). Trimming took off 5 bases at V and 5 bases at J, with 18 bases between the two ends. This CDR3 has 15 amino acids. Germline CDR1 reads WSHSY; CDR2 reads SAAADI. The CDR3 here is CASSPVDSFEETQYF. In nucleotides, the CDR3 is TGCGCCAGCAGTCCCGTGGACAGTTTCGAGGAGACCCAGTACTTC.

The J gene is TRBJ2-3, the V gene TRBV14; the D gene is possibly TRBD1 (6 bases). The V gene's germline CDR1 is SGHDN and CDR2 FVKESK. The CDR3 spans 18 residues. Trimming took 0 bases from V and 0 from J, leaving 16 bases between them. The CDR3, as DNA: TGTGCCAGCAGCCAAGATTTTTTGGGACACGCTAGCACAGATACGCAGTATTTT. The encoded protein is CASSQDFLGHASTDTQYF.

V usage is TRBV2 and J usage is TRBJ2-5; 12 positions agree with TRBD2. The CDR3 is 15 residues long. The germline V gene encodes CDR1 SNHLY and CDR2 FYNNEI. Trimming cost V 5 bases and J 4 bases; bases outside gene matches: 5. This CDR3 reads CASSKTSGRGETQYF. The CDR3 region has the DNA TGTGCCAGCAGTAAGACTAGCGGGAGAGGAGAGACCCAGTACTTC. Full variable domain (missing parts from reference TRBV2 and TRBJ2-5): EPEVTQTPSHQVTQMGQEVILRCVPISNHLYFYWYRQILGQKVEFLVSFYNNEISEKSEIFDDQFSVERPDGSNFTLKIRSTKLEDSAMYFCASSKTSGRGETQYFGPGTRLLVL.

The chain is built from TRBV6-5 and TRBJ2-7, with D unclear. The CDR3 totals 11 residues. In germline, CDR1 is MNHEY, CDR2 SVGAGI. V dropped 0 bases and J dropped 12 bases, with 9 bases sitting between them. CDR3 DNA sequence: TGTGCCAGCAGTTACTCGCGGAGAATGTACTTC. Its translation is CASSYSRRMYF.

This chain links TRBV30 with TRBJ1-2; TRBD1 aligns across 8 bases. The germline V gene encodes CDR1 GTSNPN and CDR2 SVGIG (reference sequence). This CDR3 region has 11 residues. The ends lost 8 bases at V and 8 bases at J; junction bases unmatched: 7. CDR3 sequence (DNA): TGTGCCGGTGACAGGGGTGACGGCTACACCTTC. Its translation: CAGDRGDGYTF.

In its sample, this clone was seen once. The chain uses TRBV2 and TRBJ2-5; 8 bases fit TRBD1. This CDR3 has 15 amino acids. The V and J ends lost 6 bases and 4 bases, in that order; junction bases with no gene match: 10. Per germline, CDR1 SNHLY and CDR2 FYNNEI. The CDR3 DNA sequence: TGTGCCAGCAGAAATGGACAGGGATTACGAGAGACCCAGTACTTC. Translated: CASRNGQGLRETQYF. The whole variable domain, filled in from reference TRBV2 and TRBJ2-5, reads EPEVTQTPSHQVTQMGQEVILRCVPISNHLYFYWYRQILGQKVEFLVSFYNNEISEKSEIFDDQFSVERPDGSNFTLKIRSTKLEDSAMYFCASRNGQGLRETQYFGPGTRLLVL.

The genes are TRBV28 and TRBJ2-7, with D perhaps TRBD2 (6 bases). This CDR3 comprises 13 residues. With 3 bases removed from V and 2 bases from J, the gap between germline ends came to 8 bases. Looked up from germline, CDR1 is MDHEN and CDR2 is SYDVKM. CDR3 amino acids: CASSFGGTYEQYF. The CDR3 DNA reads TGTGCCAGCAGTTTTGGGGGGACCTACGAGCAGTACTTC. Filled out from reference TRBV28 and TRBJ2-7, the complete variable domain reads DVKVTQSSRYLVKRTGEKVFLECVQDMDHENMFWYRQDPGLGLRLIYFSYDVKMKEKGDIPEGYSVSREKKERFSLILESASTNQTSMYLCASSFGGTYEQYFGPGTRLTVT.

The J gene is TRBJ1-1, the V gene TRBV11-1; 7 positions agree with TRBD1. This CDR3 comprises 14 residues. Germline assignment: CDR1 SGHAT and CDR2 FQDESV (reference sequence). V lost 2 bases, J lost 5 bases, and 5 bases stayed unmatched. The CDR3 region is CASSLTGARTEAFF. CDR3 coding DNA: TGTGCCAGCAGCTTAACAGGGGCGAGAACTGAAGCTTTCTTT.

V and J are TRBV7-6 and TRBJ2-3; 15 positions agree with TRBD2. The trim removed 4 bases at V and 0 bases at J, leaving 8 bases unmatched. Germline CDR1 reads SGHVS; CDR2 reads FNYEAQ. The CDR3 covers 19 residues. Written as DNA, the CDR3 is TGTGCCAGCAGCTCCGACCCCGGGACTAGCGGGGGGAGCACAGATACGCAGTATTTT. It is translated as CASSSDPGTSGGSTDTQYF. The full variable domain, its missing parts supplied by reference TRBV7-6 and TRBJ2-3, is GAGVSQSPRYKVTKRGQDVALRCDPISGHVSLYWYRQALGQGPEFLTYFNYEAQQDKSGLPNDRFSAERPEGSISTLTIQRTEQRDSAMYRCASSSDPGTSGGSTDTQYFGPGTRLTVL.

This clone was detected only once. This sequence joins TRBV11-2 and TRBJ1-5, with 7 bases aligning to TRBD1. The V and J ends lost 4 bases and 4 bases, in that order; junction bases with no gene match: 4. The germline V gene encodes CDR1 SGHAT and CDR2 FQNNGV. The CDR3 loop spans 14 amino acids. CDR3 DNA: TGTGCCAGCAGCTCAGGACAGGCTAATCAGCCCCAGCATTTT. It is translated as CASSSGQANQPQHF.